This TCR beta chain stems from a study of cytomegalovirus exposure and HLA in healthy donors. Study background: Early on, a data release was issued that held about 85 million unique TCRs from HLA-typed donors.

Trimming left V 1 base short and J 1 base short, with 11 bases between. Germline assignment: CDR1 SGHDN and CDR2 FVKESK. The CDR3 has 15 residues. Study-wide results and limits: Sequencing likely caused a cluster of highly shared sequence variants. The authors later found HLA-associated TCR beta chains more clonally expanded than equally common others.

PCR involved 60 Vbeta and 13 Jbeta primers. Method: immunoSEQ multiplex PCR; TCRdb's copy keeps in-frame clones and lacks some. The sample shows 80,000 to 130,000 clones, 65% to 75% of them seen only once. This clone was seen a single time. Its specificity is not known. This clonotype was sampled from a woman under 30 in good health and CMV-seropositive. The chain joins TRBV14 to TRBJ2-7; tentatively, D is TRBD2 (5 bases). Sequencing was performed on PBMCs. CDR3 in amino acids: CASSQAGSASYEQYF. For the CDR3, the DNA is TGTGCCAGCAGCCAAGCGGGGTCTGCGTCCTACGAGCAGTACTTC.